What follows describes a single T cell receptor beta chain. The table lists this clonotype with a few counts. It lacks a known antigen. Because the CDR3's place on the DNA is in doubt, the DNA is left out and the CDR3 is given as listed by TCRdb. Library prep was done by RT-PCR. TCRdb names Illumina MiSeq as the instrument used. TCRdb applied fastp at Q25 and MiXCR to the public reads, then kept only in-frame beta chains. Each CDR3 protein appears once, grouped with its most common genes and DNA. The sample yields more than 600,000 distinct CDR3 sequences; 12% to 15% were counted once. Roughly 3.9% of the sample rests with the top ten. This sample is part of a study (dated by TCRdb to 2015 to 2016). The CDR3 holds 10 amino acids from the cysteine to the phenylalanine. CDR1 and CDR2 are read off the germline V gene as MDHEN and SYDVKM.

Specimen: memory CD4+ T cells from blood. The TCR sequence derives from a female donor in good health, serving as a healthy control. This chain is built from TRBV28 and TRBJ1-2. Here the CDR3 is given as CASESYGCTF.